This TCR beta chain was obtained from a study of CD8 T cells in Susac syndrome. TEMRA cells were FACS-enriched, while CD8+ and CD4+ T cells were negatively isolated. The germline V gene has CDR1 SGHRS and CDR2 YFSETQ. With 7 bases removed from V and 4 bases from J, the gap between germline ends came to 17 bases. The CDR3 covers 14 residues. Reverse transcription of roughly 0.45 to 1 ug RNA used random hexamers. Each CDR3 protein is one row after TCRdb ran MiXCR on the immunoSEQ multiplex PCR reads. The top ten hold over 0.09% of the sample, which has about 140,000 distinct CDR3 sequences, approximately 96% seen once.

This sequence originates from a human donor with multiple sclerosis. Sequencing was done on a sample of CD4+ T cells from PBMCs. The rearrangement uses TRBV5-1 and TRBJ1-1; unclear D gene. The CDR3 here is CASYSNLPGTEAFF. CDR3 DNA sequence: TGCGCCAGCTATTCCAACTTGCCGGGCACTGAAGCTTTCTTT. Variable domain in full (rest from reference TRBV5-1 and TRBJ1-1): KAGVTQTPRYLIKTRGQQVTLSCSPISGHRSVSWYQQTPGQGLQFLFEYFSETQRNKGNFPGRFSGRQFSNSRSEMNVSTLELGDSALYLCASYSNLPGTEAFFGQGTRLTVV.